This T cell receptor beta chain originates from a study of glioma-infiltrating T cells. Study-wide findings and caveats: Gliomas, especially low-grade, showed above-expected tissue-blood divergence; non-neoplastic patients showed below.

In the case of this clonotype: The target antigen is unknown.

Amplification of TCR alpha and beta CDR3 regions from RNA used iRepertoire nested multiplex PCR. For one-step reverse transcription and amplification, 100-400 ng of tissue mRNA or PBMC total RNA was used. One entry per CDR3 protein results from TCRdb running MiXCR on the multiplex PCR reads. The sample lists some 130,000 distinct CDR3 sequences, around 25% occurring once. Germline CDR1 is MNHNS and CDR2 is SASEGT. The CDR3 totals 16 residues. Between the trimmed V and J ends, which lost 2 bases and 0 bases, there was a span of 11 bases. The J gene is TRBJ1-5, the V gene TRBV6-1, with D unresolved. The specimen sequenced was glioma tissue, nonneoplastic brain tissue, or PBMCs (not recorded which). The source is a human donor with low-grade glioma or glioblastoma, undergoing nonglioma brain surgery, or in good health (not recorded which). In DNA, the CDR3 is TGTGCCAGCAGTGAACGGAGCGGTTATAGCAATCAGCCCCAGCATTTT. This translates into CASSERSGYSNQPQHF.